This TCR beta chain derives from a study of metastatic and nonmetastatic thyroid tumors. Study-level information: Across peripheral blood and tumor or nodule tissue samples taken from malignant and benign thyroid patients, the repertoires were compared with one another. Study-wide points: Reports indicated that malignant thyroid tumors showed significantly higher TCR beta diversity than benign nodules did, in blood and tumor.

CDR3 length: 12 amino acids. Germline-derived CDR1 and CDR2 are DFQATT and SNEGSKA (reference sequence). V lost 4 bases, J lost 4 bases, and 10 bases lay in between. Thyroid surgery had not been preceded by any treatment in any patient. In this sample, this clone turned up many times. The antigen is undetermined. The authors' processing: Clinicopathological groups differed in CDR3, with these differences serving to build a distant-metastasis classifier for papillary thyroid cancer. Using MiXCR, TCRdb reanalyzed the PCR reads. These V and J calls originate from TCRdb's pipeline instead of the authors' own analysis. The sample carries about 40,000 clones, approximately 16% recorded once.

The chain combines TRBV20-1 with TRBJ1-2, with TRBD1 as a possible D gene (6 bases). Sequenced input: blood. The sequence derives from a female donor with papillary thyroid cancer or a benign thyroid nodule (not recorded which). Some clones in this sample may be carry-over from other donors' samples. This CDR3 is CSAMTGLYGYTF. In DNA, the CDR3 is TGCAGTGCTATGACAGGCCTCTATGGCTACACCTTC.